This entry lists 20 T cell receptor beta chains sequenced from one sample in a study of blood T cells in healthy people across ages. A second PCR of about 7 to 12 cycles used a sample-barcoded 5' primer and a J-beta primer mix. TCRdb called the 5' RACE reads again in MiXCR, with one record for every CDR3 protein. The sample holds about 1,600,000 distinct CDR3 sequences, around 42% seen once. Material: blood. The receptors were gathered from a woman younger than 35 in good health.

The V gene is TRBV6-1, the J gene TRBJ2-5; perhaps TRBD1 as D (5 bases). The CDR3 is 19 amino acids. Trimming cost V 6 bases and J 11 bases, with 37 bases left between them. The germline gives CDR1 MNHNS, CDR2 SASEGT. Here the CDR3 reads CASSPLGQGAPKRGNEQYF. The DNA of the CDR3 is TGTGCCAGCAGCCCCTTAGGGCAGGGTGCCCCTAAGCGTGGGAATGAGCAGTACTTC.

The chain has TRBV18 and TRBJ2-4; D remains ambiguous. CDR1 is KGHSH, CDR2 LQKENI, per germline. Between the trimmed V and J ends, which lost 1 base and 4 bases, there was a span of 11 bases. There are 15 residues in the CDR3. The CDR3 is CASSPLPYTKNIQYF. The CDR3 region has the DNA TGTGCCAGCTCACCACTACCCTACACAAAAAACATTCAGTACTTC.

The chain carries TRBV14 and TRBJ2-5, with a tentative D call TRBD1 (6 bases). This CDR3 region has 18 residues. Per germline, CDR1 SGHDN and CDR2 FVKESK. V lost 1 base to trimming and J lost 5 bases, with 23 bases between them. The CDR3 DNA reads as TGTGCCAGCAGCCAAGCCCCCCGTACCCAGGGGCGCTTGGAGACCCAGTACTTC. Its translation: CASSQAPRTQGRLETQYF.

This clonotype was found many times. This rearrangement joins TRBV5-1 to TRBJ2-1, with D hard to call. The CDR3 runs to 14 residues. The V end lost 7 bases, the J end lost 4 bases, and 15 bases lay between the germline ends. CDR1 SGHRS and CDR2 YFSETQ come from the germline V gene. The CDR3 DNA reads TGCGCCAGCGGGTCGGCAGGCAGTTACAATGAGCAGTTCTTC. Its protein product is CASGSAGSYNEQFF.

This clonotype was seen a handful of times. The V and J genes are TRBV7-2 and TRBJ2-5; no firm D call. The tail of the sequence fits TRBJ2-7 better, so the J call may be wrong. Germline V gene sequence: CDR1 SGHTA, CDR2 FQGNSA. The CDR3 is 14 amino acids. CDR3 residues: CASSVPIVGYEQYF. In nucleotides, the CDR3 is TGTGCCAGCAGCGTACCCATCGTGGGCTACGAGCAGTACTTC.

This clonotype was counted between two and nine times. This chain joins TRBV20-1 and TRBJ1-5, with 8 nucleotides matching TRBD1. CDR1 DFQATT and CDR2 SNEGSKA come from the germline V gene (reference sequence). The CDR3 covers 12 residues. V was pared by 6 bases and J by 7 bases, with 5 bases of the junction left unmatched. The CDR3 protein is CSARTGQQPQHF. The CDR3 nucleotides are TGCAGTGCCCGGACAGGGCAACAGCCCCAGCATTTT.

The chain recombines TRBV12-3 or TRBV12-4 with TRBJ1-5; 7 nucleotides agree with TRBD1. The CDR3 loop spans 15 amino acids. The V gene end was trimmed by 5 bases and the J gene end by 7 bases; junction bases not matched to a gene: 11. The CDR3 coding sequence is TGTGCCAGCAGTCCCACCCGACAGGGAACCCAGCCCCAGCATTTT. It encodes CASSPTRQGTQPQHF.

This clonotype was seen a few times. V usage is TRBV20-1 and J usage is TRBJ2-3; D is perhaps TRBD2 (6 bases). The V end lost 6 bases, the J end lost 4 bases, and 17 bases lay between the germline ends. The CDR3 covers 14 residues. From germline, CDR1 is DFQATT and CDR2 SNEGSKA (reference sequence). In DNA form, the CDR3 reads TGCAGTGCCCCAACTCTTGGGGGGTCAGATACGCAGTATTTT. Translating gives CSAPTLGGSDTQYF.

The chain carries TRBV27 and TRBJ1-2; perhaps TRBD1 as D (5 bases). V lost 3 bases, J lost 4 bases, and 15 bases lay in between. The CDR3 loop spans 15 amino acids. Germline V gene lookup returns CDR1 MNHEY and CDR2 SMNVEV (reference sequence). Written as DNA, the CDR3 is TGTGCCAGCAGTTTCCGGGCGGGACCTCCCTATGGCTACACCTTC. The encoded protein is CASSFRAGPPYGYTF.

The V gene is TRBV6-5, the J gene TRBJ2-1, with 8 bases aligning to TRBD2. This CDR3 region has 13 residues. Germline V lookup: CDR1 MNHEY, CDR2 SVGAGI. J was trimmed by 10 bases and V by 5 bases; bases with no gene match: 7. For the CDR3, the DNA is TGTGCCAGCAGTATAGCGGGAAGGGGGGAGCAGTTCTTC. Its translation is CASSIAGRGEQFF.

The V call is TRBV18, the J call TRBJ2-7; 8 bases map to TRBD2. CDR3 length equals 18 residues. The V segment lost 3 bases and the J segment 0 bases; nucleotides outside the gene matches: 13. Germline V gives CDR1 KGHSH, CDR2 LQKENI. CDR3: CASSPGLAGNGGSYEQYF. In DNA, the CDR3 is TGTGCCAGCTCACCGGGATTAGCGGGAAATGGGGGCTCCTACGAGCAGTACTTC. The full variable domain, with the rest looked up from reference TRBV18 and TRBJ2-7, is NAGVMQNPRHLVRRRGQEARLRCSPMKGHSHVYWYRQLPEEGLKFMVYLQKENIIDESGMPKERFSAEFPKEGPSILRIQQVVRGDSAAYFCASSPGLAGNGGSYEQYFGPGTRLTVT.

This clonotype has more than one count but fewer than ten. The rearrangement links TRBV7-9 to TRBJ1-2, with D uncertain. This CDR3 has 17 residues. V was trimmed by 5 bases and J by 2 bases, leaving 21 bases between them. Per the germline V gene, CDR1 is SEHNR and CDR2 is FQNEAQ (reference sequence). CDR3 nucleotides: TGTGCCAGCAGCGCCGAGGGCACTCAAATAGTGAACTATGGCTACACCTTC. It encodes CASSAEGTQIVNYGYTF.

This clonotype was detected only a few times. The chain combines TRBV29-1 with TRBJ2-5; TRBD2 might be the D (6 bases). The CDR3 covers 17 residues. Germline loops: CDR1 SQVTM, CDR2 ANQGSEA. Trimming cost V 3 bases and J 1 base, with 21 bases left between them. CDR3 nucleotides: TGCAGCGTTGACGCGTCTTGGAGGGAGCGCATCCAAGAGACCCAGTACTTC. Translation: CSVDASWRERIQETQYF.

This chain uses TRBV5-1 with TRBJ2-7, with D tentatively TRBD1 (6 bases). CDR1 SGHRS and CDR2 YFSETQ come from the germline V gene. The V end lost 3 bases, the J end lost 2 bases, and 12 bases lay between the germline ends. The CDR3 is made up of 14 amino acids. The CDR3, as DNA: TGCGCCAGCAGCTCTTCGACAGGTACCTACGAGCAGTACTTC. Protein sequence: CASSSSTGTYEQYF.

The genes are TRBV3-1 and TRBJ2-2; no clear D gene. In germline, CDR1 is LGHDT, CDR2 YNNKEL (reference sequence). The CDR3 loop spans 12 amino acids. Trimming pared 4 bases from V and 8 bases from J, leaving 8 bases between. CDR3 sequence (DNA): TGTGCCAGCAGCCCGAACAAAGGGGAGCTGTTTTTT. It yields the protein CASSPNKGELFF.

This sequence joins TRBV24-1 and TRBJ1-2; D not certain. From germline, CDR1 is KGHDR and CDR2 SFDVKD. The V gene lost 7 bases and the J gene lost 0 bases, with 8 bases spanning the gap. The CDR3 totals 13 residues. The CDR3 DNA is TGTGCCACCAGCGTCGGGACTAACTATGGCTACACCTTC. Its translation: CATSVGTNYGYTF.

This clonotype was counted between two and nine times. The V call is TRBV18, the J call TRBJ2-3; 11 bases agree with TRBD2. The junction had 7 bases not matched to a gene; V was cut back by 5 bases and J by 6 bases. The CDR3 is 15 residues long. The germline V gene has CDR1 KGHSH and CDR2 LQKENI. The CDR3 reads CASSSRTSGSDTQYF. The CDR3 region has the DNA TGTGCCAGCTCATCTCGGACTAGCGGGTCGGATACGCAGTATTTT.

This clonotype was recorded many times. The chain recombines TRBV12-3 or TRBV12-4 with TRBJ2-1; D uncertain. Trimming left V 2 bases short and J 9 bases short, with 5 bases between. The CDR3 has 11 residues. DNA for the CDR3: TGTGCCAGCAGTTTAATGGGTGAGCAGTTCTTC. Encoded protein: CASSLMGEQFF.

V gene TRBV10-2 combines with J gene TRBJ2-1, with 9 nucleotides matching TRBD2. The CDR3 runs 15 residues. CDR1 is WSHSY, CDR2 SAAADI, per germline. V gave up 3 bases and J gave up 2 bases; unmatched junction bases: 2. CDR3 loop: CASSEGTSTYNEQFF. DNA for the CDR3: TGCGCCAGCAGTGAAGGGACTAGCACCTACAATGAGCAGTTCTTC.

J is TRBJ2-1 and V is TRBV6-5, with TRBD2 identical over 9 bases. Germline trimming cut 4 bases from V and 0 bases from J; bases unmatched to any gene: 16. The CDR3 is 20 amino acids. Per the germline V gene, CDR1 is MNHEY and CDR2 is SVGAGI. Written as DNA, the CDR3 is TGTGCCAGCAGTTTTGCAAAGCGGGGGGCTTCCGCAAGCTCCTACAATGAGCAGTTCTTC. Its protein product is CASSFAKRGASASSYNEQFF.